This T cell receptor beta chain is drawn from a study of blood T cell repertoires in COVID-19. As processed by the authors: Researchers report that nucleated cell counts were estimated from reference gene primer amplification. Method: immunoSEQ multiplex PCR; TCRdb's copy keeps in-frame clones and lacks some. V and J calls and clone size come straight from that table; D and trimming were deduced from the DNA. The sample carries over 200,000 clones, more than 70% recorded once. Germline V gives CDR1 LGHDT, CDR2 YNNKEL (reference sequence). This CDR3 has 14 residues. V lost 5 bases to trimming and J lost 8 bases, with 13 bases between them.

Sequencing was performed on peripheral blood. The TCR comes from a woman in her 50s with acute or convalescent COVID-19. The rearrangement uses TRBV3-1 (or the pseudogene TRBV3-2) and TRBJ1-6; D is possibly TRBD1 (6 bases). The CDR3 nucleotides read TGTGCCAGCAGCTTGCAGGGGAAGGATTCACCCCTCCACTTT. It encodes CASSLQGKDSPLHF.